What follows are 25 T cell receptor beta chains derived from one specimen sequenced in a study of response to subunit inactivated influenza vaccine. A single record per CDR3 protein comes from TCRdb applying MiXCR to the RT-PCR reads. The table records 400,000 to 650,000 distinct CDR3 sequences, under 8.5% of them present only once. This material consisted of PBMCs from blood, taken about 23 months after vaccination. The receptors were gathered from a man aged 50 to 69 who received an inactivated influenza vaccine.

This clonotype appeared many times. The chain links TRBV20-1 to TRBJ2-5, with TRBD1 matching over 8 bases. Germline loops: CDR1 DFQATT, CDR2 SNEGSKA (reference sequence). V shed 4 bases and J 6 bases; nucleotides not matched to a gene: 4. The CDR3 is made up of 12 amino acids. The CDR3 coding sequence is TGCAGTGCTACCCGACAGGGGAAGACCCAGTACTTC. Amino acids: CSATRQGKTQYF.

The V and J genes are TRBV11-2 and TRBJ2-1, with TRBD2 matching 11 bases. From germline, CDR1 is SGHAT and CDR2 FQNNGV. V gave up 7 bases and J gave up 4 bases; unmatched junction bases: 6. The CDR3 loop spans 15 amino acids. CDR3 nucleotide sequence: TGTGCCAGCAAAGGACTAGCGGGCAGATACAATGAGCAGTTCTTC. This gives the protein CASKGLAGRYNEQFF.

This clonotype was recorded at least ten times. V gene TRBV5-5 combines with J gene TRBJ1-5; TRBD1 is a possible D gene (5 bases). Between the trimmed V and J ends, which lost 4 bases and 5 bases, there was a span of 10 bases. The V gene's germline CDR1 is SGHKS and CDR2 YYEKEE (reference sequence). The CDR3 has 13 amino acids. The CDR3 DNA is TGTGCCAGCAGCCAGGGCGGGTATCAGCCCCAGCATTTT. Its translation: CASSQGGYQPQHF.

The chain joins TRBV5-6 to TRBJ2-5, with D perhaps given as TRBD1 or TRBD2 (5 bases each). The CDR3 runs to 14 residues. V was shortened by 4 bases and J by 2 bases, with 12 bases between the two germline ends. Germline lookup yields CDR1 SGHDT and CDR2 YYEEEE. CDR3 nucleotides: TGTGCCAGCAGCCGGGGCGCCATGCAAGAGACCCAGTACTTC. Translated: CASSRGAMQETQYF.

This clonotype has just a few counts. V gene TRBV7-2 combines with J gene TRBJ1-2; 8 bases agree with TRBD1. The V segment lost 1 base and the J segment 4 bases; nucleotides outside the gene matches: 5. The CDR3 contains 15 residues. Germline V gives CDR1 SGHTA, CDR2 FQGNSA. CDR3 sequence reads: CASSLESRGLYGYTF. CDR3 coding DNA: TGTGCCAGCAGCTTAGAATCCAGGGGGCTCTATGGCTACACCTTC.

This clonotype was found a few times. CDR3: CASRSLSYNEQFF. The CDR3 DNA sequence: TGTGCCAGCCGTAGTCTATCCTACAATGAGCAGTTCTTC. The V call is TRBV12-3 or TRBV12-4, the J call TRBJ2-1; no clear D. Between the trimmed V and J ends, which lost 8 bases and 1 base, there was a span of 9 bases. The CDR3 extends over 13 amino acids.

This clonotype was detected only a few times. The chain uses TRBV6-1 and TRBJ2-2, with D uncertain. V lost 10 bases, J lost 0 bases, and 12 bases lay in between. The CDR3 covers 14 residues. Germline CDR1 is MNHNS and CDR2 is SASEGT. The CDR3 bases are TGTGCCACGACCGCTGGCCCGAACACCGGGGAGCTGTTTTTT. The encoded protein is CATTAGPNTGELFF.

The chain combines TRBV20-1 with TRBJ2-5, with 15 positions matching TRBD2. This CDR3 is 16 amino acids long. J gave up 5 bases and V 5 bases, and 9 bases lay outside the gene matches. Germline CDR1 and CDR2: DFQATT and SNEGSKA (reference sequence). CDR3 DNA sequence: TGCAGTGCTCACTCAGGACTAGCGGGGGGGCCTGAGACCCAGTACTTC. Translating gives CSAHSGLAGGPETQYF.

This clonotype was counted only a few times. DNA of the CDR3: TGTGCCAGCAGCTTATACGGTCACGATGAGCAGTTCTTC. It encodes CASSLYGHDEQFF. The chain links TRBV5-8 to TRBJ2-1; D not certain. V lost 2 bases to trimming and J lost 8 bases, with 11 bases between them. This CDR3 contains 13 residues. Germline CDR1 is SGHTS and CDR2 is YDEGEE.

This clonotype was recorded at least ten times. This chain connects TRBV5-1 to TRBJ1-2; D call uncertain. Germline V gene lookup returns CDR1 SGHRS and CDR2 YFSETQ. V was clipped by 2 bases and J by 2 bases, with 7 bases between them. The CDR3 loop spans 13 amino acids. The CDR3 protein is CASSFTENYGYTF. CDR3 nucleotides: TGCGCCAGCAGCTTCACGGAAAACTATGGCTACACCTTC.

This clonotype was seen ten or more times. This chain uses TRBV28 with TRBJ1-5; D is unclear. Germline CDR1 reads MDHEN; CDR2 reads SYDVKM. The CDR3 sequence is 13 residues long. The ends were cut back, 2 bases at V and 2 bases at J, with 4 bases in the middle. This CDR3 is CASSLKRNQPQHF. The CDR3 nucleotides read TGTGCCAGCAGTTTAAAGCGCAATCAGCCCCAGCATTTT.

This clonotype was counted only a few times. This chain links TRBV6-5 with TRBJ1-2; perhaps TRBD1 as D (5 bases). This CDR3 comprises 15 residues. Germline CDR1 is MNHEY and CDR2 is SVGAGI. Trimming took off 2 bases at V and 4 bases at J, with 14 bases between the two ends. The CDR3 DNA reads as TGTGCCAGCAGTTACAGCAATCAGGGAAGCTATGGCTACACCTTC. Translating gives CASSYSNQGSYGYTF.

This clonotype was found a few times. This CDR3 reads CASSLESLARHQPQHF. The CDR3 DNA is TGTGCCAGCAGCTTAGAGTCGTTAGCCCGGCATCAGCCCCAGCATTTT. The chain uses TRBV7-2 and TRBJ1-5; D is undetermined. V lost 1 base and J 5 bases, leaving 15 bases between the germline ends. There are 16 residues in the CDR3. Germline CDR1 and CDR2: SGHTA and FQGNSA.

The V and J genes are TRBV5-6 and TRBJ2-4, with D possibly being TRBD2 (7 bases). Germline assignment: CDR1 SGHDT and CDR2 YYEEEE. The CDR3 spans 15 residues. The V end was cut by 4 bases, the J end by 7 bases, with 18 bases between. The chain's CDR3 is CASSPPGGRVNIQYF. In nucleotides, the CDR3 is TGTGCCAGCAGCCCGCCCGGGGGGCGTGTGAACATTCAGTACTTC.

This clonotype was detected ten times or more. CDR3 coding DNA: TGTGCCAGCAGCGTAGACGGGGGTCTTTCCACCGGGGAGCTGTTTTTT. This sequence encodes CASSVDGGLSTGELFF. The chain couples TRBV9 to TRBJ2-2; D may be TRBD2 (6 bases). Trimming removed 0 bases from V and 4 bases from J, with 13 bases in between. This CDR3 is 16 amino acids long. Germline V gene lookup returns CDR1 SGDLS and CDR2 YYNGEE. The variable domain in full, with the rest retrieved from reference TRBV9 and TRBJ2-2, is DSGVTQTPKHLITATGQRVTLRCSPRSGDLSVYWYQQSLDQGLQFLIQYYNGEERAKGNILERFSAQQFPDLHSELNLSSLELGDSALYFCASSVDGGLSTGELFFGEGSRLTVL.

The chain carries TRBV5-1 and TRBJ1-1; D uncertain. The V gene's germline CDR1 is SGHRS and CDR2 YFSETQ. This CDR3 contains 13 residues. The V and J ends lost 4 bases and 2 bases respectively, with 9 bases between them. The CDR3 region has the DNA TGCGCCAGCAGCCCCTCGATAAACACTGAAGCTTTCTTT. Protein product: CASSPSINTEAFF.

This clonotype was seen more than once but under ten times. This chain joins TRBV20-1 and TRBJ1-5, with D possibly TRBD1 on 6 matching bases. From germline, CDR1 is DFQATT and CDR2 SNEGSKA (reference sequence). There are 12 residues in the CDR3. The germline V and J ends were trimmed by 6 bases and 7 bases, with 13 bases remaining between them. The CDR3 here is CSAYDRKQPQHF. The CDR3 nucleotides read TGCAGTGCGTACGACAGGAAACAGCCCCAGCATTTT.

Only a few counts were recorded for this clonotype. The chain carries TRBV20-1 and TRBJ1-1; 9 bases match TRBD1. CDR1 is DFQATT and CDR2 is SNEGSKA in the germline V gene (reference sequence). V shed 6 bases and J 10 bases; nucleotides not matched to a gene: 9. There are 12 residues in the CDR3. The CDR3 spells CSAPGTGQRAFF. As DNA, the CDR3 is TGCAGTGCCCCCGGGACAGGGCAGCGAGCTTTCTTT.

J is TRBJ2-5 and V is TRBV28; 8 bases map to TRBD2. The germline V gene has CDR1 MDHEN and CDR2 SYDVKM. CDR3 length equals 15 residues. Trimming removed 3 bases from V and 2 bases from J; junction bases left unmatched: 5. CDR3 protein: CASSFLVAGQETQYF. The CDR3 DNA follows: TGTGCCAGCAGTTTCCTCGTAGCGGGGCAAGAGACCCAGTACTTC.

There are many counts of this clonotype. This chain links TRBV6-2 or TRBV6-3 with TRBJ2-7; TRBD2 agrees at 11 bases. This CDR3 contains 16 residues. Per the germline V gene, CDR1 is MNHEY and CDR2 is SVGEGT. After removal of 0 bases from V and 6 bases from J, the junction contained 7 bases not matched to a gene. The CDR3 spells CASSYSGGLAGGEQYF. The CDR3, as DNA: TGTGCCAGCAGTTACTCGGGTGGACTAGCGGGTGGCGAGCAGTACTTC.

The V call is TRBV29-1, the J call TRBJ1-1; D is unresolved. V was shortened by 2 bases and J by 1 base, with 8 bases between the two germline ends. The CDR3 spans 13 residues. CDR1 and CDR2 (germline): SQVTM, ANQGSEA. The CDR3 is CSVERMGNTEAFF. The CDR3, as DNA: TGCAGCGTTGAACGCATGGGGAACACTGAAGCTTTCTTT.

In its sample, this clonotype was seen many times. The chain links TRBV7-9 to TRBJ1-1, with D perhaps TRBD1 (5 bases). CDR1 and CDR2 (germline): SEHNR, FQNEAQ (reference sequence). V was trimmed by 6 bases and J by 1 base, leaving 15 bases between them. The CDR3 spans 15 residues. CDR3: CASRIPGPSNTEAFF. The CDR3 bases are TGTGCCAGCAGAATACCGGGACCGTCGAACACTGAAGCTTTCTTT. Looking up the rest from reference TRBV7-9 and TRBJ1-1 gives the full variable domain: DTGVSQNPRHKITKRGQNVTFRCDPISEHNRLYWYRQTLGQGPEFLTYFQNEAQLEKSRLLSDRFSAERPKGSFSTLEIQRTEQGDSAMYLCASRIPGPSNTEAFFGQGTRLTVV.

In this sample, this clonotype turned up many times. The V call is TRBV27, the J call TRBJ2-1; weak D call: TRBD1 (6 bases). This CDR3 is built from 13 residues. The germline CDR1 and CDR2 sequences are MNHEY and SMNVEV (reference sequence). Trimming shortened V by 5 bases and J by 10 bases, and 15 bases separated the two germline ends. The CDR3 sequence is CASSLPTGLEQFF. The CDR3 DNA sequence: TGTGCCAGCAGTCTCCCGACAGGATTGGAGCAGTTCTTC.

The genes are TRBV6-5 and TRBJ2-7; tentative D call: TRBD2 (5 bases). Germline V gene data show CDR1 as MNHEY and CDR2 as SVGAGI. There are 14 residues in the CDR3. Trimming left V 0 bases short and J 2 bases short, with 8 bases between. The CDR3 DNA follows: TGTGCCAGCAGTTACTCCCCGGGGACCTACGAGCAGTACTTC. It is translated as CASSYSPGTYEQYF.

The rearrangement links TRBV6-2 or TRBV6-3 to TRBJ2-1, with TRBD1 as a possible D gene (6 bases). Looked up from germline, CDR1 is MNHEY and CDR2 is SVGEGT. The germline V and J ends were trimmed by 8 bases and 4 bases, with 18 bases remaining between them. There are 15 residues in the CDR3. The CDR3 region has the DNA TGTGCCAGCTCTAGTGGGGGCCCCAGTTACAATGAGCAGTTCTTC. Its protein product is CASSSGGPSYNEQFF.